The sequence of this T cell receptor (beta chain) was determined in a study of cytomegalovirus exposure and HLA in healthy donors. Trimming removed 5 bases from V and 0 bases from J; junction bases left unmatched: 6. From germline, CDR1 is LNHDA and CDR2 SQIVND (reference sequence). The CDR3 has 15 residues. PCR involved 60 Vbeta and 13 Jbeta primers. Assay: immunoSEQ multiplex PCR; the TCRdb copy retains only in-frame clones and omits some. The sample carries around 130,000 clones, 65% to 75% recorded once. This clone was counted a single time. The genes are TRBV19 and TRBJ1-2; 7 bases line up with TRBD1. The sequenced sample consisted of PBMCs. The source of this sequence is a man between 40 and 49 years old in good health and CMV-seropositive. The CDR3 spells CASSVTTGTNYGYTF. The CDR3 region has the DNA TGTGCCAGTAGTGTTACGACAGGGACTAACTATGGCTACACCTTC.